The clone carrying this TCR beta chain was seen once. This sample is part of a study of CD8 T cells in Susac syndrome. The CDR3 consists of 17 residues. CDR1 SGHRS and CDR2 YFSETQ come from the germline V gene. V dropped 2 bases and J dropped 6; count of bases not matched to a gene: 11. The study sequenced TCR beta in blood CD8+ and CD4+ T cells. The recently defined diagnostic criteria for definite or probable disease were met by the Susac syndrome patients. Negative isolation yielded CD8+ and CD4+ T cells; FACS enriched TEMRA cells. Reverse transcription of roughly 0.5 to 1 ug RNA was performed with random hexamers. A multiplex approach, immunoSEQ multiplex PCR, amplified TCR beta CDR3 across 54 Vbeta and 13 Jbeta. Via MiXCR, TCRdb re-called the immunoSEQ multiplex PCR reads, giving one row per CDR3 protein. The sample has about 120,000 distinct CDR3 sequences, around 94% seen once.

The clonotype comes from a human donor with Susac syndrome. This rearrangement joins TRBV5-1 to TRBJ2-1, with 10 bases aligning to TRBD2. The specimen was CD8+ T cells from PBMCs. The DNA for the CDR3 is TGCGCCAGCAGCTTACGGGGAGCGGGGGGGCCGTTCAATGAGCAGTTCTTC. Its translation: CASSLRGAGGPFNEQFF.